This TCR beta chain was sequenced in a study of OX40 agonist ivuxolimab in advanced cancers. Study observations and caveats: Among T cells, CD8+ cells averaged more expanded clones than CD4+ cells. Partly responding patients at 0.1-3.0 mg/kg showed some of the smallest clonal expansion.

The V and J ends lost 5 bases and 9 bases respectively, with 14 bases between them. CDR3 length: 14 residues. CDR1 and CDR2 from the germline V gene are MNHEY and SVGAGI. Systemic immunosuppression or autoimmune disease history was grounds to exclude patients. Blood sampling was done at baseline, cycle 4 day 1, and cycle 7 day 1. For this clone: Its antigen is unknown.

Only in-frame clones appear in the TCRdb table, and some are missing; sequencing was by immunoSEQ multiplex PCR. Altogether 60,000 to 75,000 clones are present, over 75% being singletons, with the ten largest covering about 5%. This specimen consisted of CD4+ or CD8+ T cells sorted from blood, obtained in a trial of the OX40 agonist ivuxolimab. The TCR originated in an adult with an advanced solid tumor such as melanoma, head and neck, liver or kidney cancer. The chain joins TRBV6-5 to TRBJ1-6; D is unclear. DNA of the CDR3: TGTGCCAGCAGTCCCTCGGACCTACCTTCACCCCTCCACTTT. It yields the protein CASSPSDLPSPLHF.